These 18 T cell receptor beta chains were sequenced from one sample in a study of T cells after posttransplantation cyclophosphamide. Cells defined as naive were viable CD3+CD4+ or CD3+CD8+ and CCR7+CD45RA+CD45RO-CD95-CD27+CD28+. Sequencing used immunoSEQ multiplex PCR; TCRdb keeps in-frame clones, though not all of them. There are under 40,000 clones in the sample; roughly 90% occur only once, and 0.09% to 0.12% lies in the top ten. Sample: naive CD4+ T cells sorted from blood. These receptors all come from a man aged 25 to 40 in good health and a related stem cell transplant donor.

The genes are TRBV5-1 and TRBJ2-5, with D maybe TRBD2 (6 bases). The germline gives CDR1 SGHRS, CDR2 YFSETQ. V lost 5 bases to trimming and J lost 7 bases, with 27 bases between them. The CDR3 runs 17 residues. The CDR3 sequence: CASSPTTSGTPTLTQYF. The DNA of the CDR3 is TGCGCCAGCAGTCCTACTACCTCCGGGACTCCTACCCTGACCCAGTACTTC. The variable domain in full, with the rest retrieved from reference TRBV5-1 and TRBJ2-5, is KAGVTQTPRYLIKTRGQQVTLSCSPISGHRSVSWYQQTPGQGLQFLFEYFSETQRNKGNFPGRFSGRQFSNSRSEMNVSTLELGDSALYLCASSPTTSGTPTLTQYFGPGTRLLVL.

The V call is TRBV5-4, the J call TRBJ1-6; D perhaps matches TRBD1 (6 bases). V was trimmed by 4 bases and J by 11 bases, leaving 22 bases between them. This CDR3 has 16 residues. Germline lookup yields CDR1 SGHNT and CDR2 YYREEE (reference sequence). CDR3 sequence reads: CASSQQMGQREAPLHF. DNA of the CDR3: TGTGCCAGCAGCCAACAAATGGGACAACGAGAGGCACCCCTCCACTTT.

There are a few counts of this clone. The chain carries TRBV6-1 and TRBJ2-1; TRBD1 matches 7 bases. Germline CDR1 MNHNS, CDR2 SASEGT. V trimming: 6 bases; J trimming: 2 bases; junction bases outside the gene matches: 4. The CDR3 runs 14 residues. Here the CDR3 DNA reads TGTGCCAGCAGCCGGGACAGAGCCTACAATGAGCAGTTCTTC. It translates to CASSRDRAYNEQFF.

The chain has TRBV6-1 and TRBJ2-3; 8 bases align to TRBD2. The CDR3 contains 14 residues. The germline V gene has CDR1 MNHNS and CDR2 SASEGT. V lost 7 bases to trimming and J lost 1 base; unmatched junction nucleotides: 4. This chain's CDR3 is CASTPGGGTDTQYF. CDR3 in DNA: TGTGCCAGCACCCCGGGGGGGGGCACAGATACGCAGTATTTT.

This clone has a single count. The chain is built from TRBV28 and TRBJ2-2; 8 bases agree with TRBD1. The CDR3 is made up of 16 amino acids. The ends lost 3 bases at V and 5 bases at J; junction bases unmatched: 8. Germline CDR1 reads MDHEN; CDR2 reads SYDVKM. The CDR3 region is CASSFSRTGLTGELFF. CDR3 in DNA: TGTGCCAGCAGTTTTTCCCGGACAGGGCTAACCGGGGAGCTGTTTTTT.

The rearrangement uses TRBV29-1 and TRBJ2-5, with 7 bases matching TRBD1. The CDR3 runs to 16 residues. Losses at the gene ends were 5 bases for V and 1 base for J; bases not matched to a gene: 13. CDR1 is SQVTM, CDR2 ANQGSEA, per germline. CDR3 in DNA: TGCAGCGTTCCGCATCCGACCGGGACAGTCCAAGAGACCCAGTACTTC. Amino acids: CSVPHPTGTVQETQYF.

The chain recombines TRBV4-1 with TRBJ1-1; tentatively, D is TRBD1 (6 bases). Trimming left V 6 bases short and J 3 bases short, with 11 bases between. The CDR3 runs to 13 residues. Looked up from germline, CDR1 is MGHRA and CDR2 is YSYEKL. The CDR3 DNA follows: TGCGCCAGCAGACACAGGGATGACACTGAAGCTTTCTTT. Amino acid sequence: CASRHRDDTEAFF.

This sequence joins TRBV19 and TRBJ1-5, with D perhaps matching TRBD1 (5 bases). V was pared by 7 bases and J by 7 bases, with 20 bases between. Germline lookup yields CDR1 LNHDA and CDR2 SQIVND (reference sequence). This CDR3 spans 15 amino acids. The CDR3 protein is CASKVYQTAGQPQHF. The CDR3 nucleotides read TGTGCCAGTAAGGTCTACCAGACAGCTGGCCAGCCCCAGCATTTT. The full variable domain, its missing parts supplied by reference TRBV19 and TRBJ1-5, is DGGITQSPKYLFRKEGQNVTLSCEQNLNHDAMYWYRQDPGQGLRLIYYSQIVNDFQKGDIAEGYSVSREKKESFPLTVTSAQKNPTAFYLCASKVYQTAGQPQHFGDGTRLSIL.

The chain links TRBV14 to TRBJ1-1; 8 bases are shared with TRBD1. CDR1 SGHDN and CDR2 FVKESK come from the germline V gene. The junction had 11 bases not matched to a gene; V was cut back by 2 bases and J by 0 bases. The CDR3 sequence is 18 residues long. The CDR3 coding sequence is TGTGCCAGCAGCCAACCGAAAACATGGACAGGGTTGAACACTGAAGCTTTCTTT. Translation: CASSQPKTWTGLNTEAFF.

The rearrangement joins TRBV10-1 to TRBJ2-3, with 10 bases that match TRBD1. The CDR3 is 16 amino acids. Looked up from germline, CDR1 is WNHNN and CDR2 is SYGVQD (reference sequence). V lost 3 bases and J lost 2; bases outside the gene matches: 5. CDR3 amino acids: CASSEGTGALTDTQYF. The CDR3 DNA reads TGCGCCAGCAGTGAAGGGACAGGGGCGCTCACAGATACGCAGTATTTT.

As DNA, the CDR3 is TGTGCCAGCAGTTACGGCCTGGGGCAGGGCGGCGGCTACACCTTC. Translated, it gives CASSYGLGQGGGYTF. The chain recombines TRBV6-5 with TRBJ1-2; a possible D gene is TRBD1 (5 bases). V was shortened by 2 bases and J by 8 bases, with 18 bases between the two germline ends. The CDR3 runs 15 residues. In germline, CDR1 is MNHEY, CDR2 SVGAGI.

The V call is TRBV7-2, the J call TRBJ1-1, with unresolved D. The CDR3 sequence is 14 residues long. Germline V gene data show CDR1 as SGHTA and CDR2 as FQGNSA. Deletions cut 4 bases from V and 0 bases from J, with 9 bases between. CDR3 DNA: TGTGCCAGCAGCTCCAGATTCATGAACACTGAAGCTTTCTTT. Its translation: CASSSRFMNTEAFF.

The chain employs TRBV7-2 and TRBJ2-3; 12 bases match TRBD2. The CDR3 is made up of 18 amino acids. CDR1 and CDR2 (germline): SGHTA, FQGNSA. V was pared by 2 bases and J by 0 bases, with 6 bases of the junction left unmatched. The CDR3: CASSLTSGGPRSTDTQYF. CDR3 DNA: TGTGCCAGCAGCTTAACTAGCGGGGGGCCACGTAGCACAGATACGCAGTATTTT.

This chain connects TRBV29-1 to TRBJ2-7; 8 bases line up with TRBD1. Germline values: CDR1 SQVTM, CDR2 ANQGSEA. With V trimmed by 3 bases and J by 5 bases, 9 bases remained unmatched. This CDR3 is built from 14 residues. The CDR3 spells CSVEGRDRTHEQYF. The CDR3 nucleotides are TGCAGCGTTGAGGGGCGGGACAGGACCCACGAGCAGTACTTC.

The chain joins TRBV6-5 to TRBJ1-1; TRBD1 might be the D (5 bases). This CDR3 is 13 amino acids long. The V gene's germline CDR1 is MNHEY and CDR2 SVGAGI. Trimming removed 6 bases from V and 5 bases from J, with 13 bases in between. CDR3: CASRATRATEAFF. CDR3 DNA sequence: TGTGCCAGCAGGGCCACCAGGGCTACTGAAGCTTTCTTT.

The rearrangement joins TRBV6-1 to TRBJ1-5; a possible D gene is TRBD1 (5 bases). Germline V CDR1 and CDR2: MNHNS, SASEGT. The CDR3 spans 15 residues. Trimming shortened V by 6 bases and J by 4 bases, and 16 bases separated the two germline ends. The CDR3 sequence is CASRVWGDGNQPQHF. The CDR3 region has the DNA TGTGCCAGCAGAGTCTGGGGGGATGGAAATCAGCCCCAGCATTTT.

The rearrangement uses TRBV6-5 and TRBJ2-3, with unresolved D. Germline assignment: CDR1 MNHEY and CDR2 SVGAGI. This CDR3 has 12 amino acids. Trimming removed 6 bases from V and 2 bases from J, with 6 bases in between. CDR3 in amino acids: CASRTYTDTQYF. The DNA for the CDR3 is TGTGCCAGCAGAACCTACACAGATACGCAGTATTTT.

This sequence joins TRBV5-1 and TRBJ2-1; D ambiguous. CDR3 size: 14 residues. Germline CDR1 SGHRS, CDR2 YFSETQ. V was pared by 0 bases and J by 4 bases, with 8 bases between. For the CDR3, the DNA is TGCGCCAGCAGCTTGGTCACAGATTACAATGAGCAGTTCTTC. Translating it yields CASSLVTDYNEQFF. Using reference TRBV5-1 and TRBJ2-1 for the parts outside the CDR3, the full variable domain is KAGVTQTPRYLIKTRGQQVTLSCSPISGHRSVSWYQQTPGQGLQFLFEYFSETQRNKGNFPGRFSGRQFSNSRSEMNVSTLELGDSALYLCASSLVTDYNEQFFGPGTRLTVL.